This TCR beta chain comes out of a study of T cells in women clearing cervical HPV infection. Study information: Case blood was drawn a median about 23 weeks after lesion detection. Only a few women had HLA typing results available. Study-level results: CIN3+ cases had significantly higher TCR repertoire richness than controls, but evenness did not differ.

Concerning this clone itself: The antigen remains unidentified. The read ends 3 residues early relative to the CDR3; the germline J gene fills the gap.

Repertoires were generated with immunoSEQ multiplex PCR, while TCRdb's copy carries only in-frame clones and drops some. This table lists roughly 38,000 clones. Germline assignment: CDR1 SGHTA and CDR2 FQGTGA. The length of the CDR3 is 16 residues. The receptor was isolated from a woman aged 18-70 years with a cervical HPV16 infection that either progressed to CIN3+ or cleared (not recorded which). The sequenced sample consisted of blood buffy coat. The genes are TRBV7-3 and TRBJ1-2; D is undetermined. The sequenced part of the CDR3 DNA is TGTGCCAGCAGCTTAACCCCCCTGGAGGGTATCTACGAC. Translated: CASSLTPLEGIYD. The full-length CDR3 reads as CASSLTPLEGIYDYTF.